Ten or more counts support the clone carrying this T cell receptor beta chain. Its antigen is still unknown. This sample is drawn from a study of T cell repertoires in cytomegalovirus infection. Study summary: An indication of both CMV infection and matching HLA type came from public TCR beta signatures. Study-level findings and limits: Clonotype analysis showed dominance of the ex vivo response by HLA-C-restricted CMV-specific TCR beta clonotypes. Carriage of CMV together with the relevant HLA was identifiable through cumulative public TCR beta family frequency.

The CDR3 loop spans 17 amino acids. Germline values: CDR1 SGHAT, CDR2 FQNNGV. V lost 5 bases to trimming and J lost 1 base, with 20 bases between them. TCRdb reprocessed the reads via MiXCR and lists one record per CDR3 protein. The sample holds 450,000 to 550,000 distinct CDR3 sequences, 16% seen once. This clonotype was sampled from a human donor in good health (CMV status not recorded). Some clones in this sample may be carry-over from other donors' samples. Sequences were obtained from CD8+ T cells from PBMCs. The chain employs TRBV11-2 and TRBJ1-1, with TRBD1 as a possible D gene (5 bases). The CDR3 sequence: CASSLNIGVASNTEAFF. The DNA of the CDR3 is TGTGCCAGCAGCCTGAACATAGGGGTGGCCTCGAACACTGAAGCTTTCTTT.